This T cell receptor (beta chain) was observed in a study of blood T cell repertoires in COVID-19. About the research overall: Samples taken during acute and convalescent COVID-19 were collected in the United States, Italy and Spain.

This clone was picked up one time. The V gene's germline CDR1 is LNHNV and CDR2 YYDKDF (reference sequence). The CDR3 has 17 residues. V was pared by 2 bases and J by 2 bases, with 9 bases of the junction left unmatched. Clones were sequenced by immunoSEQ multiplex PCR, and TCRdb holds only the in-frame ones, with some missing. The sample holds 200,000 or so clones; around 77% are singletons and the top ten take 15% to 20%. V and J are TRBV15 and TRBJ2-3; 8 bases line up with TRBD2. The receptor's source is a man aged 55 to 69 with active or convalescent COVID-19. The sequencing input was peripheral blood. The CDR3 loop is CATSRSRTSILTDTQYF. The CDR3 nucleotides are TGTGCCACCAGCAGATCCCGGACTAGCATACTCACAGATACGCAGTATTTT.